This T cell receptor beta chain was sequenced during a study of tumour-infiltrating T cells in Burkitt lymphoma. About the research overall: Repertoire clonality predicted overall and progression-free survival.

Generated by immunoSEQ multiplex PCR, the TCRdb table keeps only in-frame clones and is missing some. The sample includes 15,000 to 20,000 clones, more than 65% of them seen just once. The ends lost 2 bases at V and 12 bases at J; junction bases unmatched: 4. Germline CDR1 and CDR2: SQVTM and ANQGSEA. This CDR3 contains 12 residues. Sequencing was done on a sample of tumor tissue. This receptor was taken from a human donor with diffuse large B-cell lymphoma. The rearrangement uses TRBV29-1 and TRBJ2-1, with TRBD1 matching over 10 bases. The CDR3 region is CSVERDRGWQFF. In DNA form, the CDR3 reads TGCAGCGTTGAAAGGGACAGGGGTTGGCAGTTCTTC.